A single sample is the source of the 26 T cell receptor beta chains below, sequenced in a study of tumor-infiltrating lymphocytes in oesophageal squamous cell carcinoma listed by TCRdb under 2016. Receptors were amplified or captured by PCR. The listed sequencing device is Illumina HiSeq 2000. TCRdb trimmed public reads at Q25 via fastp, called clones via MiXCR and kept in-frame beta chains. Rows merge per CDR3 protein into single entries with the most common DNA and genes. Present in this sample are 10,000 to 15,000 distinct CDR3 sequences, 52% of which were seen just once. The ten most abundant clones make up approximately 30% of the sample. Sequencing was carried out using esophageal tumor tissue. The source is a female donor with esophageal squamous cell carcinoma.

This rearrangement joins TRBV7-9 to TRBJ2-3, with 15 bases fitting TRBD2. This CDR3 contains 16 residues. V lost 1 base and J lost 6; bases outside the gene matches: 2. Germline-derived CDR1 and CDR2 are SEHNR and FQNEAQ (reference sequence). CDR3: CASSLVGLAGGDTQYF. For the CDR3, the DNA is TGTGCCAGCAGCTTAGTGGGACTAGCGGGAGGTGATACGCAGTATTTT.

The chain couples TRBV7-2 to TRBJ2-3; no clear D. V was shortened by 4 bases and J by 0 bases, with 5 bases between the two germline ends. CDR1 is SGHTA and CDR2 is FQGNSA in the germline V gene. This CDR3 region has 13 residues. The CDR3 bases are TGTGCCAGCAGCTGGTTTAGCACAGATACGCAGTATTTT. This gives the protein CASSWFSTDTQYF.

This rearrangement joins TRBV5-5 to TRBJ1-1, with a weak D call TRBD1 (5 bases). This CDR3 is built from 14 residues. V was pared by 2 bases and J by 5 bases, with 13 bases between. CDR1 SGHKS and CDR2 YYEKEE come from the germline V gene (reference sequence). This chain's CDR3 is CASSFWGDGTEAFF. In DNA form, the CDR3 reads TGTGCCAGCAGCTTTTGGGGGGACGGAACTGAAGCTTTCTTT.

There are many counts of this clonotype. V gene TRBV28 combines with J gene TRBJ1-5; D gene uncertain. The length of the CDR3 is 14 residues. Trimming removed 0 bases from V and 7 bases from J, with 10 bases in between. CDR1 is MDHEN and CDR2 is SYDVKM in the germline V gene. CDR3 sequence: CASSLWSWEQPQHF. The CDR3 DNA reads as TGTGCCAGCAGTTTATGGTCGTGGGAGCAGCCCCAGCATTTT.

This clonotype was detected only once. The chain uses TRBV7-6 and TRBJ2-3, with D tentatively TRBD2 (7 bases). The CDR3 contains 14 residues. Germline-derived CDR1 and CDR2 are SGHVS and FNYEAQ. V lost 2 bases and J 5 bases, leaving 11 bases between the germline ends. The CDR3 reads CASSLRRGGDTQYF. Here the CDR3 DNA reads TGTGCCAGCAGCTTAAGGAGGGGGGGAGATACGCAGTATTTT.

The sample holds many counts of this clonotype. The chain is built from TRBV11-2 and TRBJ2-1, with 10 bases matching TRBD2. The length of the CDR3 is 19 residues. With V trimmed by 2 bases and J by 10 bases, 20 bases remained unmatched. CDR1 is SGHAT, CDR2 FQNNGV, per germline. CDR3 residues: CASSLYRLAGSSEAGEQFF. DNA of the CDR3: TGTGCCAGCAGCTTATACCGACTAGCGGGCTCATCGGAAGCAGGGGAGCAGTTCTTC.

V gene TRBV7-3 combines with J gene TRBJ2-3, with no clear D. Matching the DNA end better, TRBJ2-7 makes the J call doubtful. Germline CDR1 SGHTA, CDR2 FQGTGA. CDR3 length: 13 residues. As DNA, the CDR3 is TGTGCCAGCAGCTTAAGTTTCCAGACTGAGCAGTACTTC. It translates to CASSLSFQTEQYF.

This clonotype was picked up many times. This could be a read error, since a much larger clone is one nucleotide away. The chain carries TRBV7-9 and TRBJ2-7; 7 bases match TRBD2. The ends lost 2 bases at V and 7 bases at J; junction bases unmatched: 8. The CDR3 is 14 amino acids. In germline, CDR1 is SEHNR, CDR2 FQNEAQ (reference sequence). CDR3 DNA: TGTGCCAGCAGCTTAAACGGGAGGACCGATGAGCAGTACTTC. This translates into CASSLNGRTDEQYF.

The chain uses TRBV11-3 and TRBJ2-3; either TRBD1 or TRBD2 may supply D (5 bases each). The J call could be wrong; TRBJ2-5 is a better fit for the DNA end. CDR3 length: 15 amino acids. Per germline, CDR1 SGHNT and CDR2 YENEEA. This CDR3 reads CASSPRTSGGETQYF. CDR3 nucleotide sequence: TGTGCCAGCAGCCCACGGACCAGTGGGGGAGAGACCCAGTACTTC.

This chain connects TRBV7-3 to TRBJ2-3; 14 nucleotides match TRBD2. The germline V gene encodes CDR1 SGHTA and CDR2 FQGTGA. The V and J ends lost 0 bases and 1 base, in that order; junction bases with no gene match: 6. The CDR3 loop spans 19 amino acids. This chain's CDR3 is CASSLTGTSGGVGTDTQYF. The CDR3 nucleotides read TGTGCCAGCAGCTTAACAGGGACTAGCGGGGGCGTAGGCACAGATACGCAGTATTTT.

This chain uses TRBV7-6 with TRBJ1-1, with 10 positions matching TRBD1. The J call may be mistaken, given a closer DNA end match to TRBJ2-2. Germline values: CDR1 SGHVS, CDR2 FNYEAQ. There are 16 residues in the CDR3. DNA for the CDR3: TGTGCCAGCAGCCCGACCGGGACAGGGGCCCTCGGGGAGCTGTTTTTT. The encoded protein is CASSPTGTGALGELFF.

The chain recombines TRBV7-2 with TRBJ2-3; D could derive from TRBD1 or TRBD2 (5 bases each). The V end lost 3 bases, the J end lost 4 bases, and 8 bases lay between the germline ends. Germline V gene data show CDR1 as SGHTA and CDR2 as FQGNSA. The CDR3 runs 13 residues. This CDR3 reads CASSLGTADTQYF. The CDR3 bases are TGTGCCAGCAGCTTGGGGACGGCAGATACGCAGTATTTT.

The chain employs TRBV2 and TRBJ2-2; 10 nucleotides align to TRBD2. Germline CDR1 is SNHLY and CDR2 is FYNNEI. With V trimmed by 8 bases and J by 0 bases, 3 bases remained unmatched. The CDR3 totals 15 residues. The DNA of the CDR3 is TGTGCCAGCTTAGCGGGGGGTACGAACACCGGGGAGCTGTTTTTT. Protein: CASLAGGTNTGELFF. The complete variable domain, with remaining parts taken from reference TRBV2 and TRBJ2-2, reads EPEVTQTPSHQVTQMGQEVILRCVPISNHLYFYWYRQILGQKVEFLVSFYNNEISEKSEIFDDQFSVERPDGSNFTLKIRSTKLEDSAMYFCASLAGGTNTGELFFGEGSRLTVL.

This clonotype has a count of ten or more. The chain employs TRBV11-2 and TRBJ1-2, with a tentative D call TRBD1 (5 bases). The CDR3 contains 13 residues. The V gene's germline CDR1 is SGHAT and CDR2 FQNNGV. Trimming took 8 bases from V and 4 from J, leaving 14 bases between them. CDR3 coding DNA: TGTGCCAGCGGGGGTGACGGTACCTATGGCTACACCTTC. It codes for CASGGDGTYGYTF.

This chain connects TRBV6-8 to TRBJ1-5; a possible D gene is TRBD1 (5 bases). Trimming removed 3 bases from V and 7 bases from J, with 13 bases in between. CDR1 and CDR2 (germline): MNHGY, SAAAGT. CDR3 length: 14 residues. In DNA form, the CDR3 reads TGTGCCAGCAGTTATCAGGGTCCCGGACAGCCCCAGCATTTT. Encoded protein: CASSYQGPGQPQHF.

The V call is TRBV24-1, the J call TRBJ2-4, with 8 bases lining up with TRBD2. Per the germline V gene, CDR1 is KGHDR and CDR2 is SFDVKD. V dropped 4 bases and J dropped 0; count of bases not matched to a gene: 7. There are 17 residues in the CDR3. This CDR3 is CATSDGRGTGAKNIQYF. CDR3 nucleotides: TGTGCCACCAGTGACGGGAGGGGCACCGGAGCCAAAAACATTCAGTACTTC.

The chain combines TRBV7-2 with TRBJ2-1, with 8 bases that match TRBD2. The end of the DNA fits TRBJ2-7 better, so the J call may be wrong. CDR1 and CDR2 from the germline V gene are SGHTA and FQGNSA. This CDR3 is built from 16 residues. CDR3 sequence (DNA): TGTGCCAGCAGCTTCCTAGCGGGCCGTGGGGCCAATGAGCAGTACTTC. Encoded protein: CASSFLAGRGANEQYF.

The chain employs TRBV27 and TRBJ2-5, with unresolved D. TRBJ2-6 explains the end of the DNA better; the J call may be wrong. The germline CDR1 and CDR2 sequences are MNHEY and SMNVEV (reference sequence). The CDR3 consists of 15 residues. In nucleotides, the CDR3 is TGTGCCAGCAGTCCCATCTTCTCTGGGGCCAACGTCCTGACTTTC. Amino acid sequence: CASSPIFSGANVLTF.

The CDR3: CASSIGQGRDEKLFF. CDR3 nucleotide sequence: TGCGCCAGCAGCATCGGACAGGGCAGGGATGAAAAACTGTTTTTT. The chain is built from TRBV5-1 and TRBJ1-4; 8 bases match TRBD1. This CDR3 region has 15 residues. The germline V gene has CDR1 SGHRS and CDR2 YFSETQ. Germline trimming cut 4 bases from V and 6 bases from J; bases unmatched to any gene: 8.

This chain uses TRBV7-9 with TRBJ1-1; D uncertain. CDR1 is SEHNR, CDR2 FQNEAQ, per germline (reference sequence). Trimming pared 1 base from V and 0 bases from J, leaving 6 bases between. The CDR3 consists of 14 residues. CDR3 sequence (DNA): TGTGCCAGCAGCTTAGACGGATTGAACACTGAAGCTTTCTTT. Translated, it gives CASSLDGLNTEAFF.

The chain recombines TRBV6-1 with TRBJ1-5; TRBD1 matches at 9 bases. The CDR3 runs to 14 residues. Germline V gene sequence: CDR1 MNHNS, CDR2 SASEGT. V trimming: 4 bases; J trimming: 7 bases; junction bases outside the gene matches: 5. CDR3 region: CASSVRQGGQPQHF. CDR3 DNA sequence: TGTGCCAGCAGTGTACGACAGGGGGGACAGCCCCAGCATTTT.

By sample share, this clonotype is medium-sized. Here the CDR3 reads CASGIADRSYNEQFF. The CDR3 nucleotides read TGTGCCAGCGGCATAGCGGATCGCTCCTACAATGAGCAGTTCTTC. The chain combines TRBV6-1 with TRBJ2-1; D may be TRBD2 (6 bases). The CDR3 has 15 amino acids. Germline V gene sequence: CDR1 MNHNS, CDR2 SASEGT. V shed 8 bases and J shed 0 bases, with 14 bases lying between them.

This clonotype was seen a handful of times. This chain connects TRBV28 to TRBJ2-6; 12 bases fit TRBD2. The DNA end lines up better with TRBJ2-5; the J call may be wrong. CDR3 size: 15 residues. The germline CDR1 and CDR2 sequences are MDHEN and SYDVKM. CDR3 loop: CASSPPTSGGGTQYF. CDR3 in DNA: TGTGCCAGCAGTCCACCGACTAGCGGGGGAGGGACCCAGTACTTC.

This clonotype is labeled large. The chain recombines TRBV12-5 with TRBJ2-2; no clear D gene. The CDR3 loop spans 11 amino acids. The germline gives CDR1 LGHNT, CDR2 FRNRAP. The V end was cut by 2 bases, the J end by 8 bases, with 3 bases between. CDR3 amino acids: CASGLSGELFF. CDR3 coding DNA: TGTGCTAGTGGTTTGTCTGGGGAGCTGTTTTTT.

This clonotype counts as medium-sized (0.01 to 0.1%). The CDR3 region is CASSQGIAGIVNTQYF. The DNA of the CDR3 is TGCGCCAGCAGCCAGGGTATAGCGGGGATCGTTAATACGCAGTATTTT. This chain links TRBV5-1 with TRBJ2-3; 8 nucleotides line up with TRBD2. The CDR3 runs to 16 residues. The V gene end was trimmed by 4 bases and the J gene end by 7 bases; junction bases not matched to a gene: 14. The germline V gene has CDR1 SGHRS and CDR2 YFSETQ.

The rearrangement uses TRBV11-2 and TRBJ1-1; tentatively, D is TRBD1 (6 bases). Germline-derived CDR1 and CDR2 are SGHAT and FQNNGV. The CDR3 totals 17 residues. V lost 4 bases to trimming and J lost 3 bases, with 21 bases between them. The CDR3 loop reads CASSSKQGGWLDTEAFF. The CDR3 DNA reads TGTGCCAGCAGCTCTAAACAGGGAGGTTGGTTGGACACTGAAGCTTTCTTT.